The 5 T cell receptor beta chains in this list originate from one sample, sequenced in a study of cytomegalovirus exposure and HLA in healthy donors. A multiplex PCR was run with 60 Vbeta primers and 13 Jbeta primers. Generated by immunoSEQ multiplex PCR, the TCRdb table keeps only in-frame clones and is missing some. The table lists roughly 110,000 clones, less than 80% of them singletons, with 7% to 8% in the top ten. The specimen was PBMCs. The receptors here all came from a man in his thirties or forties in good health and CMV-seronegative.

V is TRBV28 and J is TRBJ1-4, with TRBD1 matching over 8 bases. Germline CDR1 reads MDHEN; CDR2 reads SYDVKM. The CDR3 is 15 amino acids. The junction had 12 bases not matched to a gene; V was cut back by 9 bases and J by 6 bases. Written as DNA, the CDR3 is TGTGCCAGTGTCCCGTCAGGGGGCCGGGATGAAAAACTGTTTTTT. The encoded protein is CASVPSGGRDEKLFF.

CDR3 residues: CASSPRGLSGNTIYF. As DNA, the CDR3 is TGTGCCAGCAGCCCCAGGGGGCTTTCTGGAAACACCATATATTTT. The gene calls are TRBV4-2 and TRBJ1-3; 8 bases map to TRBD1. The CDR3 has 15 amino acids. Germline-derived CDR1 and CDR2 are LGHNA and YNFKEQ. With 4 bases clipped from V and 1 base from J, the junction kept 3 bases outside the gene matches.

The rearrangement links TRBV29-1 to TRBJ2-6; D uncertain. Trimming shortened V by 1 base and J by 1 base, and 14 bases separated the two germline ends. The length of the CDR3 is 17 residues. In germline, CDR1 is SQVTM, CDR2 ANQGSEA. The CDR3 is CSVEVGLLPSGANVLTF. The CDR3 nucleotides are TGCAGCGTTGAAGTCGGTTTACTTCCATCTGGGGCCAACGTCCTGACTTTC. The full variable domain, in which reference TRBV29-1 and TRBJ2-6 provide the parts outside the CDR3, is SAVISQKPSRDICQRGTSLTIQCQVDSQVTMMFWYRQQPGQSLTLIATANQGSEATYESGFVIDKFPISRPNLTFSTLTVSNMSPEDSSIYLCSVEVGLLPSGANVLTFGAGSRLTVL.

The J gene is TRBJ2-1, the V gene TRBV28, with 13 bases matching TRBD2. The junction had 9 bases not matched to a gene; V was cut back by 2 bases and J by 2 bases. Germline V gene lookup returns CDR1 MDHEN and CDR2 SYDVKM. The CDR3 is made up of 19 amino acids. CDR3 region: CASSLDGLAGDLTYNEQFF. CDR3 DNA: TGTGCCAGCAGTTTAGATGGACTAGCGGGGGATCTCACCTACAATGAGCAGTTCTTC.

V and J are TRBV27 and TRBJ1-2; no firm D call. V was trimmed by 2 bases and J by 8 bases, leaving 27 bases between them. CDR1 and CDR2 from the germline V gene are MNHEY and SMNVEV (reference sequence). The CDR3 has 18 amino acids. CDR3 residues: CASSLRAGPTGVREGYTF. Here the CDR3 DNA reads TGTGCCAGCAGTTTACGGGCAGGTCCCACTGGGGTAAGGGAGGGCTACACCTTC.